The clone carrying this TCR beta chain has a single count. The entry originates in a study of blood T cell repertoires in COVID-19. The germline gives CDR1 SEHNR, CDR2 FQNEAQ (reference sequence). This CDR3 is 13 amino acids long. V was trimmed by 0 bases and J by 5 bases, leaving 5 bases between them. In the authors' methods: Amplifying reference gene primers gave estimates of nucleated cell counts. Repertoires were generated with immunoSEQ multiplex PCR, while TCRdb's copy carries only in-frame clones and drops some. D and trimming come from the DNA, and the V and J calls and clone size come from that table. The table records about 150,000 clones, roughly nine tenths of them present only once.

The clonotype originates from a woman aged 70 to 79 with acute or convalescent COVID-19. What was sequenced was peripheral blood. The chain recombines TRBV7-9 with TRBJ1-5, with TRBD1 as a possible D gene (5 bases). CDR3 region: CASSLAGDQPQHF. CDR3 nucleotide sequence: TGTGCCAGCAGCTTAGCAGGGGATCAGCCCCAGCATTTT.